This T cell receptor (beta chain) was captured by sequencing in a study of blood T cell repertoires in COVID-19. TCRdb's copy holds only in-frame clones and misses some; the assay was immunoSEQ multiplex PCR. The sample lists about 140,000 clones; more than 65% were seen once. This clone was observed a single time. Sequencing used peripheral blood. This receptor was identified in a human donor in a cohort sampled during active COVID-19.

The CDR3 region has the DNA TGTGCCAGCAGCTTAAGAGGGACAGGGGTATACGAGCAGTACTTC. Translating it yields CASSLRGTGVYEQYF. The chain couples TRBV7-6 to TRBJ2-7; 10 bases map to TRBD1. The V and J ends lost 2 bases and 4 bases, in that order; junction bases with no gene match: 5. CDR1 and CDR2 (germline): SGHVS, FNYEAQ. The CDR3 sequence is 15 residues long.